This T cell receptor (beta chain) was retrieved from a study of human T cells and chemical hapten exposure. The library gave individual cDNA molecules unique molecular identifiers. TCRdb reprocessed the RACE reads via MiXCR and lists one record per CDR3 protein. The table shows around 350,000 distinct CDR3 sequences, with about 5.4% occurring only once. As for time point: pre-sensitization, week 0. The treatment was: therapeutic diphenylcyclopropenone sensitization with weekly scalp DPC. Blood sampling preceded each patch test application. Donors, patients with alopecia ranging from 18 to 70 years old and judged suitable for DPC, provided samples. Total RNA extraction was carried out from unfractionated whole blood. V shed 4 bases and J shed 1 base, with 15 bases lying between them. The CDR3 has 16 residues.

J is TRBJ2-3 and V is TRBV12-3 or TRBV12-4; tentatively, D is TRBD1 or TRBD2 (6 bases each). Sequences were derived from whole blood, sampled in connection with sensitization to the hapten diphenylcyclopropenone (DPC). The origin of this receptor is a woman younger than 35 with alopecia areata. Some clones in this sample may be carry-over from other donors' samples. CDR3 amino acids: CASSSGARTGTDTQYF. Written as DNA, the CDR3 is TGTGCCAGCAGTTCGGGGGCCAGAACGGGCACAGATACGCAGTATTTT.